The entry that follows covers one TCR beta chain sequence. The target antigen is unknown. The sample holds other DNA sequences that translate to the same CDR3. These data belong to a study of cytomegalovirus exposure and HLA in healthy donors. Study information: Unique TCRs from HLA-typed donors, 80 million to 100 million of them, were held in an early data release. General study points: Excluded were some V segments that proved indistinguishable, including TRBV6-2 and TRBV6-3.

Use of 60 Vbeta and 13 Jbeta primers characterized the PCR. Profiled with immunoSEQ multiplex PCR; TCRdb holds only in-frame clones, not every one. This sample contains roughly 53,000 clones. V lost 5 bases and J 3 bases, leaving 8 bases between the germline ends. The germline gives CDR1 GTSNPN, CDR2 SVGIG (reference sequence). The CDR3 totals 11 residues. The chain uses TRBV30 and TRBJ2-7; D unclear. The receptor was derived from a female donor in good health and CMV-seronegative. Sequenced input: PBMCs. Here the CDR3 reads CAWSSLYEQYF. DNA of the CDR3: TGTGCCTGGTCCTCACTCTACGAGCAGTACTTC.